This T cell receptor (beta chain) was sequenced for a study of radiation and T cells in renal cell carcinoma. Whole-study context: Nephrectomy followed 15 Gy stereotactic body radiation by 4 weeks.

Time point specified: baseline pretreatment blood. Noted treatment: 15 Gy SBRT to primary tumor, nephrectomy 4 weeks later. Libraries were prepared by immunoSEQ multiplex PCR; TCRdb keeps only in-frame clonotypes and omits some of them. The data hold 40,000 to 50,000 clones, with approximately 80% observed a single time. Concerning this clone itself: Its antigen remains unidentified.

Trimming took 1 base from V and 1 from J, leaving 4 bases between them. This CDR3 comprises 13 residues. Germline CDR1 reads LNHDA; CDR2 reads SQIVND (reference sequence). Overall study findings and caveats: Baseline intratumoral clonotype presence is unknown without pretreatment biopsies. Top tumor clonotypes rose in blood 2 weeks post-radiation, then contracted.

The sequences come from blood, collected from a patient whose treatment included radiotherapy and nephrectomy. The chain has TRBV19 and TRBJ1-2; D remains unclear. This receptor was identified in a woman aged 70-85 years with renal cell carcinoma. This CDR3 reads CASSIGVNYGYTF. Written as DNA, the CDR3 is TGTGCCAGTAGTATAGGGGTTAACTATGGCTACACCTTC.